Following are 11 T cell receptor beta chains from one sample sequenced in a study of T cell responses to AZD1222 COVID-19 vaccine. The table came from immunoSEQ multiplex PCR; TCRdb's copy has only in-frame clones and leaves some out. The table records approximately 97,000 clones, about 85% of them present only once. This sample comprised peripheral blood, obtained on day 0 of AZD1222 vaccination. The receptors stem from an adult in good health.

This clone has just a few counts. This chain joins TRBV27 and TRBJ2-2, with TRBD1 as a possible D gene (5 bases). Trimming stripped 3 bases from V and 2 bases from J, with 10 bases between. CDR3 size: 15 residues. CDR1 is MNHEY, CDR2 SMNVEV, per germline (reference sequence). For the CDR3, the DNA is TGTGCCAGCAGTTTTGTGCAGGGTAACACCGGGGAGCTGTTTTTT. As protein: CASSFVQGNTGELFF.

This clone was observed a single time. The CDR3 region is CASSLRSEGDTQYF. The CDR3 DNA follows: TGTGCCAGCAGCTTGAGGTCCGAAGGGGATACGCAGTATTTT. The gene calls are TRBV5-4 and TRBJ2-3; D ambiguous. V was pared by 1 base and J by 6 bases, with 12 bases between. CDR1 SGHNT and CDR2 YYREEE come from the germline V gene (reference sequence). CDR3 length equals 14 residues.

The genes are TRBV9 and TRBJ2-1; 14 nucleotides line up with TRBD2. Germline assignment: CDR1 SGDLS and CDR2 YYNGEE. The CDR3 is 21 residues long. V dropped 0 bases and J dropped 4; count of bases not matched to a gene: 15. CDR3 nucleotide sequence: TGTGCCAGCAGCGTAGTCGGACTAGCGGGGGGCCTACACGGAAGGTACAATGAGCAGTTCTTC. It encodes CASSVVGLAGGLHGRYNEQFF.

The V and J genes are TRBV7-2 and TRBJ2-3; TRBD1 agrees at 7 bases. The CDR3 extends over 14 amino acids. The germline V gene encodes CDR1 SGHTA and CDR2 FQGNSA. The trim removed 0 bases at V and 3 bases at J, leaving 0 bases unmatched. The CDR3 coding sequence is TGTGCCAGCAGCTTAGCACAGGGGACAGATACGCAGTATTTT. Encoded protein: CASSLAQGTDTQYF.

The chain carries TRBV15 and TRBJ1-3; no definite D call. V was cut by 4 bases and J by 1 base, with 14 bases left in between. The CDR3 has 16 residues. The germline V gene encodes CDR1 LNHNV and CDR2 YYDKDF (reference sequence). The CDR3 loop is CATSNGPIPSGNTIYF. Written as DNA, the CDR3 is TGTGCCACCAGCAACGGACCAATCCCTTCTGGAAACACCATATATTTT.

The chain combines TRBV6-2 or TRBV6-3 with TRBJ2-4; TRBD2 matches at 8 bases. The CDR3 consists of 15 residues. V gave up 2 bases and J gave up 1 base; unmatched junction bases: 1. CDR1 and CDR2 (germline): MNHEY, SVGEGT. DNA for the CDR3: TGTGCCAGCAGTTACGCTAGCGGGGCCAAAAACATTCAGTACTTC. This encodes CASSYASGAKNIQYF.

This chain connects TRBV20-1 to TRBJ2-7; tentatively, D is TRBD2 (6 bases). This CDR3 is 13 amino acids long. The V end lost 3 bases, the J end lost 7 bases, and 16 bases lay between the germline ends. Germline-derived CDR1 and CDR2 are DFQATT and SNEGSKA (reference sequence). The CDR3 DNA follows: TGCAGTGCTAGTGAGTTGGTAGGACTAGAGCAGTACTTC. It is translated as CSASELVGLEQYF.

The V call is TRBV7-6, the J call TRBJ2-5; 7 bases match TRBD2. The CDR3 consists of 14 residues. V shed 8 bases, J shed 3 bases, and the junction held 9 bases outside the gene matches. Germline CDR1 reads SGHVS; CDR2 reads FNYEAQ. CDR3 sequence reads: CASARAGVKETQYF. CDR3 coding DNA: TGTGCCAGCGCCCGGGCGGGAGTAAAAGAGACCCAGTACTTC.

The rearrangement uses TRBV6-1 and TRBJ2-2; 11 bases are shared with TRBD1. The CDR3 loop spans 18 amino acids. After removal of 4 bases from V and 4 bases from J, the junction contained 11 bases not matched to a gene. Germline CDR1 and CDR2: MNHNS and SASEGT. CDR3 in amino acids: CASSASPGQGAITGELFF. CDR3 DNA sequence: TGTGCCAGCAGTGCCTCCCCCGGACAGGGGGCGATCACCGGGGAGCTGTTTTTT.

With regard to this clone: The sample holds other DNA sequences that translate to the same CDR3. The gene calls are TRBV5-5 and TRBJ2-1, with D unresolved. Per germline, CDR1 SGHKS and CDR2 YYEKEE (reference sequence). The CDR3 runs 13 residues. Trimming cost V 0 bases and J 4 bases, with 5 bases left between them. CDR3 DNA sequence: TGTGCCAGCAGCTTGGGACCTTACAATGAGCAGTTCTTC. The encoded protein is CASSLGPYNEQFF.

The rearrangement links TRBV2 to TRBJ2-1, with D possibly TRBD2 on 6 matching bases. V dropped 10 bases and J dropped 10 bases, with 17 bases sitting between them. This CDR3 is 12 amino acids long. Germline CDR1 and CDR2: SNHLY and FYNNEI. CDR3 region: CAITGVRSEQFF. For the CDR3, the DNA is TGTGCCATCACGGGGGTCCGTAGCGAGCAGTTCTTC.